These 2 T cell receptor beta chains were all obtained from the same sample, sequenced in a study of T cell repertoires in cytomegalovirus infection. These receptors have no identified antigens. TCRdb called the reads again in MiXCR, with one record for every CDR3 protein. Of about 220,000 distinct CDR3 sequences listed, 38% were seen once; the top ten hold 55% to 70%. Sequences were derived from CD8+ T cells from cultured PBMCs, sampled from culture after CMV antigen stimulation. The receptors were sampled from a human donor in good health (CMV status not recorded). Some clones in this sample may be carry-over from other donors' samples.

In its sample, this clonotype was seen many times. DNA of the CDR3: TGTGCCAGCAGCCCGAGGAGCGCACGACCGGATACGCAGTATTTT. Its translation: CASSPRSARPDTQYF. The chain links TRBV7-2 to TRBJ2-3; D is ambiguous. Trimming cost V 5 bases and J 6 bases, with 18 bases left between them. This CDR3 has 15 residues. CDR1 and CDR2 from the germline V gene are SGHTA and FQGNSA.

This rearrangement joins TRBV2 to TRBJ1-4; 8 nucleotides line up with TRBD1. Germline trimming cut 0 bases from V and 15 bases from J; bases unmatched to any gene: 15. The CDR3 extends over 16 amino acids. Germline V gene data show CDR1 as SNHLY and CDR2 as FYNNEI. The CDR3 DNA reads as TGTGCCAGCAGTGAAGCCTTAGGACAGGGTTCTGGTGTGGTGTTTTTT. The encoded protein is CASSEALGQGSGVVFF.